This T cell receptor (beta chain) comes out of a study of early T cells in non-severe SARS-CoV-2 infection. Study-level background: The sequenced material was bulk RNA from unsorted whole blood, and its chains were unpaired.

General study results and limits: Anti-spike CD8 responses were favored by VDJdb matching, which missed private and CD4 specificities.

Individual cDNA molecules each received unique molecular identifiers attached to them. One entry per CDR3 protein, called by TCRdb with MiXCR from the 5' RACE reads. The table includes about 89,000 distinct CDR3 sequences, over 12% detected once. On this clonotype itself: Its antigen is not identified.

Sequenced input: whole blood. The sequence came from an adult who was a healthcare worker with PCR-confirmed SARS-CoV-2 infection or an uninfected control (not recorded which).

CDR3 nucleotides: TGCAGCGCCGGACAGCCCCAGTACTTC. This encodes CSAGQPQYF. J is TRBJ2-5 and V is TRBV29-1; D may be TRBD1 (6 bases). From germline, CDR1 is SQVTM and CDR2 ANQGSEA. CDR3 length: 9 amino acids. Trimming stripped 7 bases from V and 9 bases from J, with 9 bases between.